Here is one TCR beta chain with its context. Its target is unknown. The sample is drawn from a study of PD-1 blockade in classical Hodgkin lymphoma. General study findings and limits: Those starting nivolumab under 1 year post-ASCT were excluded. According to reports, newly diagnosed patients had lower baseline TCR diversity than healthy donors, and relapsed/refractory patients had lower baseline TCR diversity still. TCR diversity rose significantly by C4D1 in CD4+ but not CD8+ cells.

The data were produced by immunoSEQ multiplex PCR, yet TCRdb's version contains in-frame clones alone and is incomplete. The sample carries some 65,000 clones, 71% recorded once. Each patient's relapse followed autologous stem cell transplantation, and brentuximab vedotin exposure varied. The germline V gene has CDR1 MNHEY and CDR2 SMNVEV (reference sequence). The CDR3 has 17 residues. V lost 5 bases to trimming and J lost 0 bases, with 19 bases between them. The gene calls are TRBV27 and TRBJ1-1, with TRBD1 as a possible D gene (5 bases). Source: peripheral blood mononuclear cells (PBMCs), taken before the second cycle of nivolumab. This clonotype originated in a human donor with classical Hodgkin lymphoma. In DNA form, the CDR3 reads TGTGCCAGCAGTCAATTACCGGGACGGCCTTTGAACACTGAAGCTTTCTTT. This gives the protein CASSQLPGRPLNTEAFF.